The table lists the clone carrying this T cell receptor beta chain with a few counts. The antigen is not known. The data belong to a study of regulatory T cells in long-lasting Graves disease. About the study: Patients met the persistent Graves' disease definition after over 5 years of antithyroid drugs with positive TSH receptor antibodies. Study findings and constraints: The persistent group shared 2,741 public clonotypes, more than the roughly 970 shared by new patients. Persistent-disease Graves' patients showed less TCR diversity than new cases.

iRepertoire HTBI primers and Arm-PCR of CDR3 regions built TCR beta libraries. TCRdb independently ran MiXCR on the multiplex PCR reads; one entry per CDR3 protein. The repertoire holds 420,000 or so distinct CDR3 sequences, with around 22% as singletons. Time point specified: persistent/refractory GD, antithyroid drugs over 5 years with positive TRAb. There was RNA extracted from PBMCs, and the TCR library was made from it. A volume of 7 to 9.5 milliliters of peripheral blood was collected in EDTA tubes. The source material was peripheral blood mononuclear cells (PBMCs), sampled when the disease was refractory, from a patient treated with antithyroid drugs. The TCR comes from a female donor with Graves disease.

CDR3 loop: CASSRTLKNTEAFF. The CDR3 DNA reads TGTGCCAGTAGTAGAACTTTAAAGAACACTGAAGCTTTCTTT. The rearrangement links TRBV19 to TRBJ1-1; the D is unclear. Germline CDR1 LNHDA, CDR2 SQIVND (reference sequence). There are 14 residues in the CDR3. V was trimmed by 4 bases and J by 1 base, leaving 10 bases between them.